This entry lists 9 T cell receptor beta chains sequenced from one sample in a study of blood T cell repertoires in COVID-19. TCRdb's table, derived via immunoSEQ multiplex PCR, lists solely in-frame clones and lacks some. The sample holds 150,000 or so clones, around 87% seen once. Specimen: peripheral blood. These receptors were taken from a woman aged 40 to 49 with acute or convalescent COVID-19.

The V call is TRBV3-1 (or the pseudogene TRBV3-2), the J call TRBJ2-1, with 7 bases identical to TRBD2. Trimming took 3 bases from V and 4 from J; bases not matched to a gene: 9. CDR1 is LGHDT, CDR2 YNNKEL, per germline (reference sequence). This CDR3 spans 16 amino acids. CDR3 in DNA: TGTGCCAGCAGCCATTGGCGGGACTACCAATACAATGAGCAGTTCTTC. It yields the protein CASSHWRDYQYNEQFF.

The rearrangement uses TRBV2 and TRBJ2-5; D is possibly TRBD2 (7 bases). This CDR3 is built from 17 residues. The V gene's germline CDR1 is SNHLY and CDR2 FYNNEI. Trimming stripped 4 bases from V and 3 bases from J, with 21 bases between. The CDR3 here is CASSGFRVQRDKETQYF. DNA of the CDR3: TGTGCCAGCAGTGGTTTTAGGGTTCAGCGGGACAAAGAGACCCAGTACTTC.

V is TRBV6-5 and J is TRBJ2-7; perhaps TRBD1 as D (5 bases). Germline V lookup: CDR1 MNHEY, CDR2 SVGAGI. This CDR3 is 15 amino acids long. Trimming removed 4 bases from V and 0 bases from J, with 13 bases in between. The CDR3 reads CASSWVAGPSYEQYF. CDR3 DNA: TGTGCCAGCAGTTGGGTCGCAGGGCCCTCCTACGAGCAGTACTTC.

The chain couples TRBV7-3 to TRBJ2-2; D gene ambiguous. CDR1 is SGHTA and CDR2 is FQGTGA in the germline V gene. V lost 5 bases and J 3 bases, leaving 16 bases between the germline ends. This CDR3 has 16 residues. The CDR3 region is CASSPRYSLDTGELFF. The DNA of the CDR3 is TGTGCCAGCAGCCCCCGCTACAGTTTAGACACCGGGGAGCTGTTTTTT.

The genes are TRBV19 and TRBJ2-3, with TRBD1 identical over 9 bases. V lost 3 bases, J lost 3 bases, and 4 bases stayed unmatched. The CDR3 contains 15 residues. Per germline, CDR1 LNHDA and CDR2 SQIVND (reference sequence). The CDR3 DNA follows: TGTGCCAGTAGTATTTTGGACAGGGGAACAGATACGCAGTATTTT. This encodes CASSILDRGTDTQYF.

V is TRBV2 and J is TRBJ1-6; the D is unclear. The V end was cut by 7 bases, the J end by 9 bases, with 19 bases between. Germline-derived CDR1 and CDR2 are SNHLY and FYNNEI. The CDR3 loop spans 15 amino acids. CDR3 nucleotides: TGTGCCAGCATCCCAACGGGGTCTGTAGGTTCACCCCTCCACTTT. Encoded protein: CASIPTGSVGSPLHF.

A single count supports this clone. CDR3 region: CASGKNFPGGQFF. The CDR3 coding sequence is TGTGCTAGTGGCAAAAACTTCCCCGGGGGGCAGTTCTTC. The genes are TRBV12-5 and TRBJ2-1, with a tentative D call TRBD2 (6 bases). The V end lost 6 bases, the J end lost 12 bases, and 18 bases lay between the germline ends. The CDR3 is 13 residues long. Germline CDR1 is LGHNT and CDR2 is FRNRAP.

The chain uses TRBV19 and TRBJ1-1; 9 bases agree with TRBD1. With 7 bases clipped from V and 0 bases from J, the junction kept 6 bases outside the gene matches. Germline V gene lookup returns CDR1 LNHDA and CDR2 SQIVND (reference sequence). This CDR3 has 15 amino acids. The CDR3 region has the DNA TGTGCCAGTAACCAACAGGGGGCCGTGAACACTGAAGCTTTCTTT. This codes for CASNQQGAVNTEAFF.

The V and J genes are TRBV2 and TRBJ1-1; no definite D call. This CDR3 has 13 amino acids. In germline, CDR1 is SNHLY, CDR2 FYNNEI. V shed 4 bases and J shed 8 bases, with 14 bases lying between them. Here the CDR3 reads CASSVFPRREAFF. The DNA for the CDR3 is TGTGCCAGCAGTGTTTTCCCCAGGAGGGAAGCTTTCTTT.